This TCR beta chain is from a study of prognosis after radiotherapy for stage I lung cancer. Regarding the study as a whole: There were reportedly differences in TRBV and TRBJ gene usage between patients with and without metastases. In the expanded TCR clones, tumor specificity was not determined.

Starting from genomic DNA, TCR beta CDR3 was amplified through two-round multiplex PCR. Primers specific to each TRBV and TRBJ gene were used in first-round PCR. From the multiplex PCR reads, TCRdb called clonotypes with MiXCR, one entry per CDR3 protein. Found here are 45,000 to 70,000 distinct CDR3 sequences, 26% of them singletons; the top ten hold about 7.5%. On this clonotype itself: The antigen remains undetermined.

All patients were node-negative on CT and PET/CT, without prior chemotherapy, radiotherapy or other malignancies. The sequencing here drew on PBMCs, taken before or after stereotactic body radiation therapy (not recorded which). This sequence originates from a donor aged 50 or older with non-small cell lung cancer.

CDR3 region: CAIIWTGGAYQHF. Here the CDR3 DNA reads TGTGCCATCATCTGGACAGGGGGCGCGTACCAGCATTTT. The chain is built from TRBV12-3 or TRBV12-4 and TRBJ1-5; 11 bases match TRBD1. This CDR3 region has 13 residues. V shed 10 bases, J shed 12 bases, and the junction held 11 bases outside the gene matches.